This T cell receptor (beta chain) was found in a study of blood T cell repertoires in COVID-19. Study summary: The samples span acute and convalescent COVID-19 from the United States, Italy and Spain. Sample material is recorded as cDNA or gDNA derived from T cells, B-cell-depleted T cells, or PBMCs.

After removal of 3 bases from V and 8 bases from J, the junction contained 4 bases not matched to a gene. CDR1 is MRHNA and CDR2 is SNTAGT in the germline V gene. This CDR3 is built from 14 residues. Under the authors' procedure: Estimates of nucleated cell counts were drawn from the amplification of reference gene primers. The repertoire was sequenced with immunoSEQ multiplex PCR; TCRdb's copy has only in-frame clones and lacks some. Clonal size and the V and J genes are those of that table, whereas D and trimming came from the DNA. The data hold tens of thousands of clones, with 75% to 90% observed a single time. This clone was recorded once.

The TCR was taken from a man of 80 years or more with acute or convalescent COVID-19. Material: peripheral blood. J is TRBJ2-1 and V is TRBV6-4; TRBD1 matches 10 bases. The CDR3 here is CASSEGQGSDEQFF. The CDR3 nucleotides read TGTGCCAGCAGTGAGGGACAGGGGTCCGATGAGCAGTTCTTC.